One and the same sample provided the 22 T cell receptor beta chains below, sequenced in a study of cytomegalovirus exposure and HLA in healthy donors. Clones were sequenced by immunoSEQ multiplex PCR, and TCRdb holds only the in-frame ones, with some missing. The sample lists 250,000 to 300,000 clones, about 90% occurring once. Sequenced material: PBMCs. The receptors shown here come from a woman between 18 and 30 years old in good health and CMV-seronegative.

The rearrangement links TRBV18 to TRBJ2-7; 9 nucleotides agree with TRBD1. This CDR3 has 15 amino acids. The ends lost 3 bases at V and 2 bases at J; junction bases unmatched: 5. The germline CDR1 and CDR2 sequences are KGHSH and LQKENI. In DNA, the CDR3 is TGTGCCAGCTCACCTGGGACAGGGAGGCCCTACGAGCAGTACGTC. Its translation: CASSPGTGRPYEQYV.

This clone has a single count. The V call is TRBV2, the J call TRBJ2-1, with a tentative D call TRBD1 (5 bases). V was cut by 3 bases and J by 7 bases, with 13 bases left in between. CDR1 is SNHLY, CDR2 FYNNEI, per germline. The CDR3 has 14 amino acids. The CDR3 spells CASSDRVLRNEQFF. The CDR3 DNA follows: TGTGCCAGCAGTGACAGGGTTTTGAGGAATGAGCAGTTCTTC. Complete variable domain (other parts from reference TRBV2 and TRBJ2-1): EPEVTQTPSHQVTQMGQEVILRCVPISNHLYFYWYRQILGQKVEFLVSFYNNEISEKSEIFDDQFSVERPDGSNFTLKIRSTKLEDSAMYFCASSDRVLRNEQFFGPGTRLTVL.

The chain links TRBV30 to TRBJ1-1; no clear D. CDR1 is GTSNPN, CDR2 SVGIG, per germline (reference sequence). The CDR3 is made up of 12 amino acids. Between the trimmed V and J ends, which lost 2 bases and 8 bases, there was a span of 12 bases. CDR3 in DNA: TGTGCCTGGAGTTCAGGTGCCTTCGAAGCTTTCTTT. Translation: CAWSSGAFEAFF.

This chain uses TRBV5-6 with TRBJ2-3; 8 positions match TRBD1. The CDR3 extends over 15 amino acids. The germline gives CDR1 SGHDT, CDR2 YYEEEE. Trimming took 2 bases from V and 1 from J; bases not matched to a gene: 3. For the CDR3, the DNA is TGTGCCAGCAGCTTTGTGGACAGGGGCACAGATACGCAGTATTTT. Its protein product is CASSFVDRGTDTQYF.

The chain links TRBV7-3 to TRBJ2-1, with D perhaps matching TRBD2 (6 bases). CDR1 is SGHTA, CDR2 FQGTGA, per germline. V was pared by 2 bases and J by 9 bases, with 8 bases between. This CDR3 has 12 amino acids. DNA for the CDR3: TGTGCCAGCAGCTTACGGGAGACTGAGCAGTTCTTC. Protein product: CASSLRETEQFF.

The rearrangement links TRBV5-4 to TRBJ2-5; 14 positions match TRBD2. This CDR3 spans 15 amino acids. V dropped 5 bases and J dropped 5; count of bases not matched to a gene: 5. Germline V lookup: CDR1 SGHNT, CDR2 YYREEE (reference sequence). CDR3 residues: CASRTSGGALETQYF. CDR3 in DNA: TGTGCCAGCAGGACTAGCGGGGGGGCCCTGGAGACCCAGTACTTC.

The rearrangement uses TRBV10-3 and TRBJ2-7; tentative D call: TRBD1 (5 bases). This CDR3 spans 12 amino acids. The V gene's germline CDR1 is ENHRY and CDR2 SYGVKD. The germline V and J ends were trimmed by 6 bases and 6 bases, with 12 bases remaining between them. The CDR3 bases are TGTGCCATCAGAGCCAGGGAAGGCGAGCAGTACGTC. Its protein product is CAIRAREGEQYV.

The rearrangement links TRBV27 to TRBJ1-1; 10 bases are a match to TRBD1. Germline lookup yields CDR1 MNHEY and CDR2 SMNVEV (reference sequence). The CDR3 has 15 amino acids. Trimming removed 3 bases from V and 1 base from J; junction bases left unmatched: 2. CDR3 nucleotides: TGTGCCAGCAGTTTCGGGGACAGGGGGAACACTGAAGCTTTCTTT. The encoded protein is CASSFGDRGNTEAFF.

CDR3 coding DNA: TGTGCCAGCGGGGGGGACTCGAACACTGAAGCTTTCTTT. It encodes CASGGDSNTEAFF. This chain links TRBV2 with TRBJ1-1; maybe TRBD1 (5 bases). CDR1 and CDR2 from the germline V gene are SNHLY and FYNNEI. The germline V and J ends were trimmed by 8 bases and 1 base, with 11 bases remaining between them. CDR3 length: 13 residues.

The chain carries TRBV27 and TRBJ1-1; TRBD1 matches 7 bases. This CDR3 is 16 amino acids long. V dropped 6 bases and J dropped 4; count of bases not matched to a gene: 14. Germline V gives CDR1 MNHEY, CDR2 SMNVEV (reference sequence). In nucleotides, the CDR3 is TGTGCCAGCAGCCCACACGGGACAGTCTCCCGCACTGAAGCTTTCTTT. Its translation is CASSPHGTVSRTEAFF.

The chain recombines TRBV28 with TRBJ2-7; 8 bases agree with TRBD2. Looked up from germline, CDR1 is MDHEN and CDR2 is SYDVKM. There are 13 residues in the CDR3. Trimming cost V 3 bases and J 6 bases; bases outside gene matches: 4. CDR3 residues: CASSFRAGAEQYV. CDR3 DNA: TGTGCCAGCAGTTTTCGAGCGGGGGCCGAGCAGTACGTC.

The chain links TRBV18 to TRBJ1-2; 8 nucleotides match TRBD1. V trimming: 2 bases; J trimming: 3 bases; junction bases outside the gene matches: 5. The CDR3 has 15 amino acids. Germline V gene lookup returns CDR1 KGHSH and CDR2 LQKENI. The DNA of the CDR3 is TGTGCCAGCTCACCAAGGGACAGGAACGACTATGGCTACACCTTC. This encodes CASSPRDRNDYGYTF. Drawing the rest from reference TRBV18 and TRBJ1-2, the complete variable domain is NAGVMQNPRHLVRRRGQEARLRCSPMKGHSHVYWYRQLPEEGLKFMVYLQKENIIDESGMPKERFSAEFPKEGPSILRIQQVVRGDSAAYFCASSPRDRNDYGYTFGSGTRLTVV.

This clone came up once. The rearrangement links TRBV6-6 to TRBJ2-3, with D uncertain. The CDR3 sequence is 14 residues long. CDR1 is MNHNY and CDR2 is SVGAGI in the germline V gene (reference sequence). Trimming took off 6 bases at V and 2 bases at J, with 12 bases between the two ends. Here the CDR3 reads CASRTQYITDTQYF. DNA of the CDR3: TGTGCCAGCAGGACACAATACATCACAGATACGCAGTATTTT.

This rearrangement joins TRBV28 to TRBJ1-1; D perhaps matches TRBD1 (5 bases). Germline V gene data show CDR1 as MDHEN and CDR2 as SYDVKM. The V and J ends lost 4 bases and 4 bases respectively, with 16 bases between them. The CDR3 runs to 15 residues. CDR3 sequence reads: CASSSPGIGATEAFF. In DNA form, the CDR3 reads TGTGCCAGCAGTTCCCCTGGGATAGGGGCCACTGAAGCTTTCTTT.

The V call is TRBV6-1, the J call TRBJ1-1; D perhaps matches TRBD1 (6 bases). V was cut by 6 bases and J by 0 bases, with 11 bases left in between. Germline CDR1 and CDR2: MNHNS and SASEGT. The CDR3 length is 14 residues. The CDR3 loop reads CASRGTPMNTEAFF. The DNA of the CDR3 is TGTGCCAGCAGGGGGACACCTATGAACACTGAAGCTTTCTTT.

CDR3 in DNA: TGTGCCAGCAGCCGAGACAGGTTGTTGAACACTGAAGCTTTCTTT. It is translated as CASSRDRLLNTEAFF. The chain couples TRBV4-2 to TRBJ1-1; D is perhaps TRBD1 (6 bases). This CDR3 has 15 amino acids. The V and J ends lost 4 bases and 0 bases respectively, with 12 bases between them. CDR1 is LGHNA and CDR2 is YNFKEQ in the germline V gene.

The chain recombines TRBV10-3 with TRBJ2-1; TRBD1 aligns across 8 bases. The CDR3 has 13 residues. Trimming at V came to 6 bases and at J to 4 bases, leaving 2 bases not matched to a gene. CDR1 is ENHRY and CDR2 is SYGVKD in the germline V gene. The CDR3 protein is CAIRTGGYNEQFF. In nucleotides, the CDR3 is TGTGCCATCAGAACAGGGGGTTACAATGAGCAGTTCTTC.

The chain uses TRBV5-1 and TRBJ1-2; TRBD1 matches at 9 bases. Germline V gene sequence: CDR1 SGHRS, CDR2 YFSETQ. V gave up 4 bases and J gave up 6 bases; unmatched junction bases: 4. The CDR3 covers 13 residues. The DNA of the CDR3 is TGCGCCAGCAGCACGGGACAGGGAGATGGCTACACCTTC. It yields the protein CASSTGQGDGYTF.

The genes are TRBV9 and TRBJ2-3; 10 bases line up with TRBD2. Germline V gene lookup returns CDR1 SGDLS and CDR2 YYNGEE. The CDR3 has 17 residues. The ends lost 0 bases at V and 2 bases at J; junction bases unmatched: 6. In nucleotides, the CDR3 is TGTGCCAGCAGCGTAGAGGGTAGCGGGGGGTTCACAGATACGCAGTATTTT. It specifies CASSVEGSGGFTDTQYF.

This clone occurred once. The J gene is TRBJ1-4, the V gene TRBV30, with a possible D match to TRBD1 (5 bases). Trimming removed 1 base from V and 0 bases from J, with 21 bases in between. Germline loops: CDR1 GTSNPN, CDR2 SVGIG (reference sequence). This CDR3 comprises 19 residues. DNA of the CDR3: TGTGCCTGGAGTGAGGGGCAGGCGGCTTGGAGTGCAACTAATGAAAAACTGTTTTTT. This sequence encodes CAWSEGQAAWSATNEKLFF. Filled out from reference TRBV30 and TRBJ1-4, the complete variable domain reads SQTIHQWPATLVQPVGSPLSLECTVEGTSNPNLYWYRQAAGRGLQLLFYSVGIGQISSEVPQNLSASRPQDRQFILSSKKLLLSDSGFYLCAWSEGQAAWSATNEKLFFGSGTQLSVL.

As regards this clone: Within the sample, other DNA sequences also encode this same CDR3. The V and J genes are TRBV5-8 and TRBJ1-5; 9 positions agree with TRBD1. The ends lost 4 bases at V and 4 bases at J; junction bases unmatched: 3. Germline CDR1 SGHTS, CDR2 YDEGEE. This CDR3 spans 14 amino acids. For the CDR3, the DNA is TGTGCCAGCAGCCCCGGACAGGGGAATCAGCCCCAGCATTTT. This translates into CASSPGQGNQPQHF.

V and J are TRBV5-1 and TRBJ2-3; no reliable D call. In germline, CDR1 is SGHRS, CDR2 YFSETQ. The length of the CDR3 is 13 residues. Deletions cut 3 bases from V and 1 base from J, with 6 bases between. The CDR3 protein is CASSSPGTDTQYF. The CDR3 DNA sequence: TGCGCCAGCAGCTCCCCCGGCACAGATACGCAGTATTTT.